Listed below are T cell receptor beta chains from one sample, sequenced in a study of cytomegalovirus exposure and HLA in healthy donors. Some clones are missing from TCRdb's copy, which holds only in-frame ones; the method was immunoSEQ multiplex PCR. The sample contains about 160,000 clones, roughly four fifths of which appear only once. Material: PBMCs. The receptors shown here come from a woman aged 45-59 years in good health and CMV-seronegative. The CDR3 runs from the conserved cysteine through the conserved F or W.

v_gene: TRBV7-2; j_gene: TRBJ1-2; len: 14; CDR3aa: CASSMDRGQSGYTF
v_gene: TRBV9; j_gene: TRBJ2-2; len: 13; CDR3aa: CASSVARAGELFF
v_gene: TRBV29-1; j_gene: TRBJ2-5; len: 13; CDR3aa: CSVEGRREETQYF
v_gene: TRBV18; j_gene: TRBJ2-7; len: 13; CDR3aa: CASSPSGSYEQYF
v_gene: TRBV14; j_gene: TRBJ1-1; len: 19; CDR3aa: CASSPALGRNPLFNTEAFF
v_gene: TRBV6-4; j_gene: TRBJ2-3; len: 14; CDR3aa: CASKPGLESDTQYF
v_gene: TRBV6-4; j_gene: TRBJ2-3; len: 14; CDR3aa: CASSDRWGADTQYF
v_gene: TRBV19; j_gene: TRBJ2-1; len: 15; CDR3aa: CASSIDTNSYNEQFF
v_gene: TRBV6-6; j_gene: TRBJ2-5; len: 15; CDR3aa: CATERTSGGAVTQYF
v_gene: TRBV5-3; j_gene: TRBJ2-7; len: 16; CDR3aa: CARSFNSRQGAYEQYF
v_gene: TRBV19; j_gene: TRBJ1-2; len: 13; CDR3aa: CASSISGGYGYTF
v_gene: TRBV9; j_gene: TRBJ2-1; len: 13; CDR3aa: CASSASSYNEQFF
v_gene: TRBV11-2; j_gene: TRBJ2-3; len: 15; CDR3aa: CASSLVTSSTDTQYF
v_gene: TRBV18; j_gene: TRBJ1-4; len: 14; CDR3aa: CASSPRPSNEKLFF
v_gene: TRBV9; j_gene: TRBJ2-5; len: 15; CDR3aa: CASSARTAKQETQYF
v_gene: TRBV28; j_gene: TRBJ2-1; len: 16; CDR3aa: CATTVLAGGPFYEQFF
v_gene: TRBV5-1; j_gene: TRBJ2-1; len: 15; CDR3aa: CASSLEGAIYNEQFF
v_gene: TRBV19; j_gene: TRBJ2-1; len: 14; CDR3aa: CASTKDSSYNEQFF
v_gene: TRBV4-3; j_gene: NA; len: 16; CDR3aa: CASSQDPAGGYNEQFF
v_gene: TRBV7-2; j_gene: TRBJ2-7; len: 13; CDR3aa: CASRGDSTYEQYF
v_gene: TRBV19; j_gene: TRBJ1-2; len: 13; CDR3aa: CASSIQGAYGYTF
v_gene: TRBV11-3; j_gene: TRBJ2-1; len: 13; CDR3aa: CASSKAVVDEQFF
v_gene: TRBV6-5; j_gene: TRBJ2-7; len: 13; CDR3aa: CASQRGSSYEQYF
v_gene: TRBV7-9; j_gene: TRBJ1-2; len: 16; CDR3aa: CASSFDGDRVYYGYTF
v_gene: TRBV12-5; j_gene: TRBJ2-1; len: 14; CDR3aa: CASGPRQGYNEQFF
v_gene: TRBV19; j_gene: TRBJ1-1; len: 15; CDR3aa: CASSIEARGNTEAFF
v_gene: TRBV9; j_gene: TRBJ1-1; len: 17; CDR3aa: CASSEMSRTGGNTEAFF
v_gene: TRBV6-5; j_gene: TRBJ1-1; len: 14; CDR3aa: CASRSGGAGGEAFF
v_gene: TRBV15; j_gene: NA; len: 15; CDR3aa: CATCRDRDSIYEQYF
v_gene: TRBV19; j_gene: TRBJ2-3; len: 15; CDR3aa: CASSSRGGGTDTQYF
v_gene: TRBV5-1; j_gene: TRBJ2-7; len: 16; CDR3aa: CASSRGTDRGGYEQYF
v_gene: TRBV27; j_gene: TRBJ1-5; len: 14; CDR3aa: CASSFQGSGQPQHF
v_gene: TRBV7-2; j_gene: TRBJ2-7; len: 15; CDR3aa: CASSSGLAGMDEQYF
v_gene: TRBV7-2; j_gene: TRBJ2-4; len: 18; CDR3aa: CASSLMGLAGVAKNIQYF
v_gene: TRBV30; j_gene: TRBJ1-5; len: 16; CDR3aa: CAWSVPGARSNQPQHF
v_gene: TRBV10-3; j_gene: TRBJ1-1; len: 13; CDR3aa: CAISGALNTEAFF
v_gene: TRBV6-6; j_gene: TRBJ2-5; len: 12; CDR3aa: CASSPAVGGRYF
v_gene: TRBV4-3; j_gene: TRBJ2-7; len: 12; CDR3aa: CASSRDFGEQYF
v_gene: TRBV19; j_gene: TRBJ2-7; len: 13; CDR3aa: CASRLAGTYEQYF
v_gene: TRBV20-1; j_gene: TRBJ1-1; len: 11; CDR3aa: CSARQYTEAFF
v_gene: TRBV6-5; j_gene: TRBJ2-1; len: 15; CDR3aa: CASSSSGGSGNEQFF
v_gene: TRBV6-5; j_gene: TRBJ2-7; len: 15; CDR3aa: CASSLDSPRLGEQYF
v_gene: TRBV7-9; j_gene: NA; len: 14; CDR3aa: CASSLEEIVGEQYF
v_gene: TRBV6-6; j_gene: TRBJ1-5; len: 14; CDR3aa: CASVRDRGPQPQHF
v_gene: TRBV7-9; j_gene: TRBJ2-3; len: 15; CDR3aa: CASSRRTSGTDTQYF
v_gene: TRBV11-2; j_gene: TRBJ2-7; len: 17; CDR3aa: CASSLDRHRASSYEQYF
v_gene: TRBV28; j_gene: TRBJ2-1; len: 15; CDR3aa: CASSLGLVGANEQFF
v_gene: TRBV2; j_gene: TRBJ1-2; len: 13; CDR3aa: CASSTDRSYGYTF
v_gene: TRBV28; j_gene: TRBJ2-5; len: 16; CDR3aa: CASSSQTHQYQETQYF
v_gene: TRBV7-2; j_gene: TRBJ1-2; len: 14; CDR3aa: CASSPDRGPWGYTF
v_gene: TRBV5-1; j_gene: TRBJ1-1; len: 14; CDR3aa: CASSSYELNTEAFF
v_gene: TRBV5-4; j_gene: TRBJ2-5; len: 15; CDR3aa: CASSGGSDRQETQYF
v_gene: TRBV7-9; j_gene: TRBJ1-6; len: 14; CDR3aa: CASSLEQDNSPLHF
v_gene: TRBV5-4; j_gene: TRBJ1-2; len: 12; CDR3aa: CASSQDSDGYTF
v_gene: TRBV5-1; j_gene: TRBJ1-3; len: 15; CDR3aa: CASSLSGEPGNTIYF